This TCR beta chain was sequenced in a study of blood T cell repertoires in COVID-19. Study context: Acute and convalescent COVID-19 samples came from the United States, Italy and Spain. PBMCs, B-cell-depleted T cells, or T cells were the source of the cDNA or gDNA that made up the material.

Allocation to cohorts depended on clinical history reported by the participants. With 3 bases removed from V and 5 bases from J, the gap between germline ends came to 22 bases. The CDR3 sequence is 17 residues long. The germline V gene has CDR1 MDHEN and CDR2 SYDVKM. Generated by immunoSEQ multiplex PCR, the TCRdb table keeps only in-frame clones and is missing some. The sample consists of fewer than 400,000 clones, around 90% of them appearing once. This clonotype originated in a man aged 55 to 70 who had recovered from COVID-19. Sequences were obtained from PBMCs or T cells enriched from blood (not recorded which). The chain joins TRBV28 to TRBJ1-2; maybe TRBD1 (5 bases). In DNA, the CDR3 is TGTGCCAGCAGTTTGATCGAGTATGGACTCCGGGGGTATGGCTACACCTTC. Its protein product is CASSLIEYGLRGYGYTF.